The source of this TCR beta chain is a study of T cell responses to AZD1222 COVID-19 vaccine. This CDR3 has 13 amino acids. Trimming shortened V by 3 bases and J by 7 bases, and 15 bases separated the two germline ends. Per the germline V gene, CDR1 is DFQATT and CDR2 is SNEGSKA (reference sequence). This clone was counted a single time. The antigen remains undetermined. Study outcomes and limitations: Repertoire collection took place solely once the T cell response had peaked. Baseline serology detected seropositivity in only a handful of AZD1222 recipients.

Some clones are missing from TCRdb's copy, which holds only in-frame ones; the method was immunoSEQ multiplex PCR. The sample records tens of thousands of clones, less than 85% being singletons. The origin of this receptor is an adult who received the AZD1222 COVID-19 vaccine. V and J are TRBV20-1 and TRBJ2-5; D not certain. The input for sequencing was peripheral blood, taken 28 days after the second AZD1222 dose. CDR3 DNA sequence: TGCAGTGCTAGTCGAGCTATGGCTGGGACCCAGTACTTC. Protein sequence: CSASRAMAGTQYF.